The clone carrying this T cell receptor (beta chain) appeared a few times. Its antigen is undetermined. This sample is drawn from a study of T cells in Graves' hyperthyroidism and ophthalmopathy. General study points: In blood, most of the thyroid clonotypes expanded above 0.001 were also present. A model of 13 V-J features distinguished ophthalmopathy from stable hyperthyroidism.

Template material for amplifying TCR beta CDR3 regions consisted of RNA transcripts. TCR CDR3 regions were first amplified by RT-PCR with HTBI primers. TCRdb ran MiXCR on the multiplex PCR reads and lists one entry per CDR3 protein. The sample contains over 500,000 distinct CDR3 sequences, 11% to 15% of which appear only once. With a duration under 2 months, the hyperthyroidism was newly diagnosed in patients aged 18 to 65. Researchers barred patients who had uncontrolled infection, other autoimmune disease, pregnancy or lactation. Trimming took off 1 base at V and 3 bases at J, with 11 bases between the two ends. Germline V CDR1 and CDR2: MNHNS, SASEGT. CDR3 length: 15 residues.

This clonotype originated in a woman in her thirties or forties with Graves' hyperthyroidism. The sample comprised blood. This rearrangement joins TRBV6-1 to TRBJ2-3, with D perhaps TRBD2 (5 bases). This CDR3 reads CASSEVGVRTDTQYF. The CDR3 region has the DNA TGTGCCAGCAGTGAAGTGGGAGTTAGGACAGATACGCAGTATTTT.